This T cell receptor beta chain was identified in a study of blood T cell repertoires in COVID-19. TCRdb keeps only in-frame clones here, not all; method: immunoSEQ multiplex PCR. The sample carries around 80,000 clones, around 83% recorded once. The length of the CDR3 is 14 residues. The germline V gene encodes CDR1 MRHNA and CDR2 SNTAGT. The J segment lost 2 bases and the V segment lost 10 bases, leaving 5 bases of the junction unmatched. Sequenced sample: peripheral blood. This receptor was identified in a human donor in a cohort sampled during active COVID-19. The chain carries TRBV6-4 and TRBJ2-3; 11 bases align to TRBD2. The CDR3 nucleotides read TGTGCCATCCCGACTAGCGGGGTCACAGATACGCAGTATTTT. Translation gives CAIPTSGVTDTQYF.